A single sample is the source of the 26 T cell receptor beta chains below, sequenced in a study of blood T cell repertoires in COVID-19. Profiling relied on immunoSEQ multiplex PCR, and the TCRdb table lists in-frame clones only, not all of them. This repertoire shows about 40,000 clones, approximately 84% found once; its top ten account for 12% to 15%. Sequences were obtained from peripheral blood. The receptors here all came from a human donor in a cohort sampled during active COVID-19.

The chain is built from TRBV3-1 (or the pseudogene TRBV3-2) and TRBJ2-5, with D possibly TRBD2 on 5 matching bases. This CDR3 comprises 14 residues. Trimming cost V 1 base and J 7 bases, with 13 bases left between them. Germline CDR1 LGHDT, CDR2 YNNKEL (reference sequence). The CDR3 DNA follows: TGTGCCAGCAGCCAAGTACGTTGGACTGGGACCCAGTACTTC. As protein: CASSQVRWTGTQYF.

The V and J genes are TRBV15 and TRBJ2-1; 8 bases are shared with TRBD2. The CDR3 is 13 amino acids. Trimming cost V 2 bases and J 8 bases; bases outside gene matches: 2. Germline V gene sequence: CDR1 LNHNV, CDR2 YYDKDF (reference sequence). The CDR3 nucleotides read TGTGCCACCAGCAGAAACGGGGGGGATGAGCAGTTCTTC. This codes for CATSRNGGDEQFF.

This chain connects TRBV2 to TRBJ1-6; D ambiguous. The CDR3 runs 15 residues. Germline CDR1 is SNHLY and CDR2 is FYNNEI. The V end lost 1 base, the J end lost 10 bases, and 14 bases lay between the germline ends. The CDR3 spells CASSEGSGFRSPLHF. DNA for the CDR3: TGTGCCAGCAGTGAAGGATCAGGCTTTCGATCACCCCTCCACTTT.

J is TRBJ1-5 and V is TRBV9, with D possibly TRBD1 on 5 matching bases. The CDR3 totals 15 residues. V was trimmed by 4 bases and J by 2 bases, leaving 13 bases between them. Germline lookup yields CDR1 SGDLS and CDR2 YYNGEE. The CDR3 coding sequence is TGTGCCAGCAGCTTCGGGACGGGAGGCAATCAGCCCCAGCATTTT. This encodes CASSFGTGGNQPQHF.

The chain recombines TRBV2 with TRBJ2-1, with 10 bases lining up with TRBD2. After removal of 5 bases from V and 6 bases from J, the junction contained 7 bases not matched to a gene. CDR1 SNHLY and CDR2 FYNNEI come from the germline V gene. This CDR3 comprises 15 residues. The CDR3 bases are TGTGCCAGCAGTTCCTTAGCGGGGGGCTTCAATGAGCAGTTCTTC. It specifies CASSSLAGGFNEQFF.

In regard to this clone: Additional DNA sequences in this sample encode the identical CDR3. This sequence joins TRBV12-3 or TRBV12-4 and TRBJ1-2; D is unresolved. V lost 4 bases and J 4 bases, leaving 7 bases between the germline ends. The CDR3 spans 12 residues. The CDR3 DNA follows: TGTGCCAGCAGTTCCCCGGGCTATGGCTACACCTTC. It yields the protein CASSSPGYGYTF.

This clone was counted only a few times. The chain links TRBV2 to TRBJ2-1; no firm D call. The germline CDR1 and CDR2 sequences are SNHLY and FYNNEI. The CDR3 consists of 13 residues. Trimming removed 0 bases at V and 8 bases at J, with 8 bases between. The CDR3 is CASSEARDDEQFF. The CDR3 coding sequence is TGTGCCAGCAGTGAAGCGCGAGATGATGAGCAGTTCTTC.

The rearrangement joins TRBV6-5 to TRBJ2-3; 9 positions match TRBD2. Germline assignment: CDR1 MNHEY and CDR2 SVGAGI. V was pared by 5 bases and J by 2 bases, with 2 bases of the junction left unmatched. The CDR3 spans 14 residues. The CDR3 here is CASSLAGITDTQYF. In DNA form, the CDR3 reads TGTGCCAGCAGTCTAGCGGGGATCACAGATACGCAGTATTTT.

The J gene is TRBJ2-7, the V gene TRBV5-4; D ambiguous. This CDR3 spans 13 amino acids. Trimming left V 0 bases short and J 2 bases short, with 6 bases between. The germline CDR1 and CDR2 sequences are SGHNT and YYREEE (reference sequence). Here the CDR3 reads CASSLGRTYEQYF. CDR3 nucleotides: TGTGCCAGCAGCTTGGGCAGAACCTACGAGCAGTACTTC.

This clone was detected a few times. This rearrangement joins TRBV10-3 to TRBJ2-2; D is perhaps TRBD1 (5 bases). Germline V CDR1 and CDR2: ENHRY, SYGVKD. Trimming pared 10 bases from V and 2 bases from J, leaving 14 bases between. The CDR3 has 14 amino acids. The CDR3 sequence: CATSTEVNTGELFF. In DNA form, the CDR3 reads TGTGCCACTTCGACAGAGGTTAACACCGGGGAGCTGTTTTTT.

The rearrangement links TRBV19 to TRBJ2-2; D unresolved. This CDR3 region has 14 residues. Germline CDR1 and CDR2: LNHDA and SQIVND (reference sequence). V was trimmed by 4 bases and J by 6 bases, leaving 12 bases between them. CDR3 in DNA: TGTGCCAGTAGTAACAGTTATCGTGCCGGGGAGCTGTTTTTT. Translating gives CASSNSYRAGELFF. The variable domain in full, completed from reference TRBV19 and TRBJ2-2, reads DGGITQSPKYLFRKEGQNVTLSCEQNLNHDAMYWYRQDPGQGLRLIYYSQIVNDFQKGDIAEGYSVSREKKESFPLTVTSAQKNPTAFYLCASSNSYRAGELFFGEGSRLTVL.

This chain links TRBV2 with TRBJ1-5; D is uncertain. Between the trimmed V and J ends, which lost 1 base and 6 bases, there was a span of 10 bases. The CDR3 sequence is 14 residues long. The germline CDR1 and CDR2 sequences are SNHLY and FYNNEI. CDR3 in amino acids: CASSEGAGRQPQHF. CDR3 nucleotides: TGTGCCAGCAGTGAAGGGGCAGGTCGTCAGCCCCAGCATTTT.

This clone was seen only once. The chain combines TRBV19 with TRBJ2-5; D is ambiguous. Trimming removed 2 bases from V and 3 bases from J, with 7 bases in between. The germline gives CDR1 LNHDA, CDR2 SQIVND (reference sequence). The CDR3 contains 13 residues. Here the CDR3 reads CASSITVKETQYF. CDR3 in DNA: TGTGCCAGTAGTATAACAGTTAAAGAGACCCAGTACTTC. Full variable domain (outside the CDR3, taken from reference TRBV19 and TRBJ2-5): DGGITQSPKYLFRKEGQNVTLSCEQNLNHDAMYWYRQDPGQGLRLIYYSQIVNDFQKGDIAEGYSVSREKKESFPLTVTSAQKNPTAFYLCASSITVKETQYFGPGTRLLVL.

The chain employs TRBV5-5 and TRBJ2-2; D remains ambiguous. Between the trimmed V and J ends, which lost 4 bases and 5 bases, there was a span of 15 bases. Germline loops: CDR1 SGHKS, CDR2 YYEKEE (reference sequence). CDR3 size: 15 residues. The CDR3 nucleotides read TGTGCCAGCAGCCCCACAACCTCAGGAACCGGGGAGCTGTTTTTT. This gives the protein CASSPTTSGTGELFF.

V usage is TRBV5-7 and J usage is TRBJ2-1; tentatively, D is TRBD2 (6 bases). TRBV5-7 is an ORF, with its function uncertain. The ends were cut back, 3 bases at V and 10 bases at J, with 11 bases in the middle. CDR3 length: 12 residues. The CDR3 loop reads CASSWGLREQFF. CDR3 sequence (DNA): TGTGCCAGCAGCTGGGGACTGAGGGAGCAGTTCTTC.

The V call is TRBV7-6, the J call TRBJ2-3; D is possibly TRBD1 (6 bases). Trimming shortened V by 4 bases and J by 2 bases, and 13 bases separated the two germline ends. CDR1 is SGHVS and CDR2 is FNYEAQ in the germline V gene. The CDR3 has 15 amino acids. CDR3 protein: CASSWTGHYTDTQYF. The CDR3 coding sequence is TGTGCCAGCAGCTGGACGGGACATTACACAGATACGCAGTATTTT.

The chain's CDR3 is CASSLATAGAHEQFF. In DNA form, the CDR3 reads TGTGCCAGCAGCTTAGCGACCGCAGGGGCGCATGAGCAGTTCTTC. J is TRBJ2-1 and V is TRBV7-6; TRBD1 is a possible D gene (6 bases). The CDR3 has 15 residues. Germline V gene sequence: CDR1 SGHVS, CDR2 FNYEAQ. V was trimmed by 0 bases and J by 8 bases, leaving 14 bases between them.

This chain links TRBV7-6 with TRBJ1-1, with D possibly being TRBD1 (6 bases). In germline, CDR1 is SGHVS, CDR2 FNYEAQ. There are 13 residues in the CDR3. Trimming left V 5 bases short and J 4 bases short, with 11 bases between. The CDR3: CASSADSLTEAFF. The CDR3 region has the DNA TGTGCCAGCAGCGCGGACAGCCTCACTGAAGCTTTCTTT.

V is TRBV5-6 and J is TRBJ2-5; maybe TRBD2 (8 bases). V lost 0 bases and J lost 2, with 14 bases in between. The germline V gene has CDR1 SGHDT and CDR2 YYEEEE. CDR3 length equals 16 residues. The CDR3 protein is CASSLAGGTVQETQYF. The CDR3 nucleotides are TGTGCCAGCAGCTTGGCGGGAGGGACAGTTCAAGAGACCCAGTACTTC.

This chain links TRBV5-6 with TRBJ2-3, with TRBD2 identical over 12 bases. CDR1 SGHDT and CDR2 YYEEEE come from the germline V gene. This CDR3 has 18 residues. Trimming cost V 1 base and J 0 bases; bases outside gene matches: 6. The CDR3, as DNA: TGTGCCAGCAGCTTGCCCAAGCTAGCGGGGGGGAGCACAGATACGCAGTATTTT. It codes for CASSLPKLAGGSTDTQYF.

CDR3 nucleotide sequence: TGTGCCAGCAGCCGACGCCGGGACAGGGAGGGCCCTACCACCTACGAGCAGTACTTC. Protein product: CASSRRRDREGPTTYEQYF. The chain employs TRBV7-6 and TRBJ2-7; 9 positions agree with TRBD1. Trimming removed 5 bases from V and 2 bases from J; junction bases left unmatched: 19. The V gene's germline CDR1 is SGHVS and CDR2 FNYEAQ. This CDR3 is built from 19 residues. The full variable domain, in which reference TRBV7-6 and TRBJ2-7 provide the parts outside the CDR3, is GAGVSQSPRYKVTKRGQDVALRCDPISGHVSLYWYRQALGQGPEFLTYFNYEAQQDKSGLPNDRFSAERPEGSISTLTIQRTEQRDSAMYRCASSRRRDREGPTTYEQYFGPGTRLTVT.

The chain is built from TRBV9 and TRBJ2-3, with TRBD1 matching over 7 bases. CDR1 is SGDLS, CDR2 YYNGEE, per germline. This CDR3 region has 16 residues. With 4 bases clipped from V and 1 base from J, the junction kept 9 bases outside the gene matches. The CDR3 DNA is TGTGCCAGCAGCCCCCGACAGGGCCCGGGCACAGATACGCAGTATTTT. Its translation: CASSPRQGPGTDTQYF.

The chain uses TRBV6-5 and TRBJ2-2, with 10 nucleotides matching TRBD1. Germline V CDR1 and CDR2: MNHEY, SVGAGI. CDR3 length equals 15 residues. The V gene end was trimmed by 8 bases and the J gene end by 3 bases; junction bases not matched to a gene: 6. The DNA for the CDR3 is TGTGCCAGCTCCCGGGACAGGGGTCACACCGGGGAGCTGTTTTTT. Translation: CASSRDRGHTGELFF.

The chain links TRBV6-2 or TRBV6-3 to TRBJ2-2, with D tentatively TRBD2 (5 bases). Germline V CDR1 and CDR2: MNHEY, SVGEGT. The CDR3 is 13 amino acids. Deletions cut 6 bases from V and 7 bases from J, with 12 bases between. Here the CDR3 reads CASSPPGDGELFF. Written as DNA, the CDR3 is TGTGCCAGCAGCCCCCCCGGGGACGGGGAGCTGTTTTTT.

The J gene is TRBJ2-7, the V gene TRBV4-2; TRBD2 matches at 8 bases. CDR1 LGHNA and CDR2 YNFKEQ come from the germline V gene. V trimming: 0 bases; J trimming: 9 bases; junction bases outside the gene matches: 16. The CDR3 extends over 17 amino acids. CDR3 nucleotide sequence: TGTGCCAGCAGCCAAGAGGCTAGCGGGTCCTCCCTGGTAGTGCAGTACTTC. Amino acid sequence: CASSQEASGSSLVVQYF.

The DNA for the CDR3 is TGTGCCAGCAGTTCCCGGGACAGGTTAATTCAGTACTTC. It specifies CASSSRDRLIQYF. V is TRBV6-2 or TRBV6-3 and J is TRBJ2-4, with 8 bases aligning to TRBD1. Germline CDR1 MNHEY, CDR2 SVGEGT. Trimming cost V 4 bases and J 10 bases; bases outside gene matches: 6. This CDR3 region has 13 residues.